Listed below are T cell receptor beta chains from one sample, sequenced in a study of CD8 T cells in ankylosing spondylitis. Each CDR3 protein is one row after TCRdb ran MiXCR on the 5' RACE reads. The sample consists of 200,000 or so distinct CDR3 sequences, around a sixth of them appearing once. The sample consisted of blood, either unsorted or a sorted T cell fraction (not recorded which). The source is a male donor between 10 and 30 years old with ankylosing spondylitis or in good health (not recorded which). Each CDR3 is given with its conserved first and last residue.

>TRBV23-1|TRBJ2-1
CASSQSRLAGGPNEQFF
>TRBV4-1|TRBJ2-1
CASSQEDTGGWATNEQFF
>TRBV7-2|TRBJ2-7
CASRLQGGPYEQYF
>TRBV9|TRBJ2-3
CASSVSSDTQYF
>TRBV9|TRBJ2-2
CASTGRAFANTGELFF
>TRBV4-3|TRBJ1-2
CASSQDRASLYSNYGYTF
>TRBV19|TRBJ2-1
CASSTGGSNYNEQFF
>TRBV6-2/TRBV6-3|TRBJ2-1
CASSYTGTEYNEQFF
>TRBV7-8|TRBJ1-5
CASSPFRDSNQPQHF
>TRBV5-1|TRBJ2-1
CASSLSELAGVAYNEQFF
>TRBV18|TRBJ1-3
CASSPTTGTTGNTIYF
>TRBV27|TRBJ2-2
CASRKGQENTGELFF
>TRBV29-1|TRBJ2-4
CSVVGRQAKNIQYF
>TRBV20-1|TRBJ2-5
CSASGSRETQYF
>TRBV29-1|TRBJ2-2
CSVLLAGGELFF
>TRBV7-2|TRBJ1-5
CASSLTGLNQPQHF
>TRBV20-1|TRBJ2-3
CSARVGGTGRFTDTQYF
>TRBV15|TRBJ2-3
CATSGGGLGDTQYF
>TRBV25-1|TRBJ2-2
CASRGLANTGELFF
>TRBV29-1|TRBJ1-2
CSVLEGAYGYTF